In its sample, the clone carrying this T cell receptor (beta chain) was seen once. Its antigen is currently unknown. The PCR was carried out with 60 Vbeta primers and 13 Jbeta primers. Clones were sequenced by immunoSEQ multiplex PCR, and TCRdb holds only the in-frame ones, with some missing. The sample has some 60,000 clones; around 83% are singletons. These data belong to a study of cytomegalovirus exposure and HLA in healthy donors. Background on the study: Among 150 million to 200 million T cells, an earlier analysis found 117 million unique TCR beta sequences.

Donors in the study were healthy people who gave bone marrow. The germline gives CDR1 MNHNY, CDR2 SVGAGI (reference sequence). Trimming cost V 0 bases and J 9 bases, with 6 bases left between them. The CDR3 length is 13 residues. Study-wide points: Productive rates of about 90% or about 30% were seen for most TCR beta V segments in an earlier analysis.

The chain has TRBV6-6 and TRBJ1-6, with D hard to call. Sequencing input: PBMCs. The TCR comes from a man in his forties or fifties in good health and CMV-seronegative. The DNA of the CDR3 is TGTGCCAGCAGTTACTCTCCGGGTTCACCCCTCCACTTT. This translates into CASSYSPGSPLHF.